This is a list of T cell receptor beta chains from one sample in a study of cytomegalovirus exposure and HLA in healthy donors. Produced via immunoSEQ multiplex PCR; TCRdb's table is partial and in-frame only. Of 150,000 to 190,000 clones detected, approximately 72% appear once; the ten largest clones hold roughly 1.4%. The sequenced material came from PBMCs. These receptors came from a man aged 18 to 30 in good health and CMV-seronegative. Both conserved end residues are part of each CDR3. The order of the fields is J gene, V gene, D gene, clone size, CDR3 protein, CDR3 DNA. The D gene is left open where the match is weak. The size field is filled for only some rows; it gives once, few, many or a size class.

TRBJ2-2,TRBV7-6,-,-,CASSPGGELFF,TGTGCCAGCAGCCCCGGTGGGGAGCTGTTTTTT
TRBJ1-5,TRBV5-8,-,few,CASHRGSRNQPQHF,TGTGCCAGCCACCGGGGGTCCCGAAATCAGCCCCAGCATTTT
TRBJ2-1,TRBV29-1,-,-,CSASGASSSYNEQFF,TGCAGCGCATCAGGGGCATCGAGCTCCTACAATGAGCAGTTCTTC
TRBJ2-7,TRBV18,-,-,CASSLSSYEQYF,TGTGCCAGCTCCCTGAGCTCCTACGAGCAGTACTTC
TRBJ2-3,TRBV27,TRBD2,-,CASSSGGRLGDTQYF,TGTGCCAGCAGCTCTGGCGGGAGATTGGGCGATACGCAGTATTTT
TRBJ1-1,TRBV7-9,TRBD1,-,CSSSRTGTGNTEAFF,TGTTCCAGCAGCCGAACCGGGACAGGTAACACTGAAGCTTTCTTT
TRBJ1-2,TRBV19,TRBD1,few,CASQMRTGPNGYTF,TGTGCCTCTCAGATGAGGACAGGGCCGAATGGCTACACCTTC
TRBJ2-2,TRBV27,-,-,CASGRRRETGELFF,TGTGCCAGCGGACGACGGAGGGAGACCGGGGAGCTGTTTTTT
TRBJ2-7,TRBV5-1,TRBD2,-,CASSLPGLKVYEQYF,TGCGCCAGCAGCTTGCCGGGACTAAAGGTTTACGAGCAGTACTTC
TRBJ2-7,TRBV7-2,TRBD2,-,CASSRLAGPPEQYF,TGTGCCAGCAGTCGACTAGCGGGACCCCCCGAGCAGTACTTC
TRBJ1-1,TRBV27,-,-,CASSLQGWNTEAFF,TGTGCCAGCAGTTTGCAGGGCTGGAACACTGAAGCTTTCTTT
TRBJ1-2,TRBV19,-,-,CASSLSQGRGYGYTF,TGTGCCAGTAGCCTTTCACAGGGTAGGGGCTATGGCTACACCTTC
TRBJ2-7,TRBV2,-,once,CAILQLQVGNYEQYF,TGTGCCATCCTCCAATTACAGGTGGGGAACTACGAGCAGTACTTC
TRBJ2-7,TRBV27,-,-,CASKVLRGAYEQYF,TGTGCCAGCAAGGTCTTACGCGGGGCCTACGAGCAGTACTTC
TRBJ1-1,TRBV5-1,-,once,CASSWGQNTEAFF,TGCGCCAGCAGTTGGGGGCAGAACACTGAAGCTTTCTTT
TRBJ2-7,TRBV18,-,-,CASSPGTSYEQYF,TGTGCCAGCTCACCTGGGACTTCCTACGAGCAGTACTTC
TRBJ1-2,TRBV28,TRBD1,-,CASSLEGTDGYTF,TGTGCCAGCAGTTTAGAGGGGACAGACGGCTACACCTTC
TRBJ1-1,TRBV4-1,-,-,CASSQDRGLSTEAFF,TGCGCCAGCAGCCAAGATCGGGGGTTGAGCACTGAAGCTTTCTTT
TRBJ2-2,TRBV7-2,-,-,CASSSREAGELFF,TGTGCCAGCAGCTCCAGGGAAGCCGGGGAGCTGTTTTTT
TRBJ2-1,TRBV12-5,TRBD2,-,CASGPTGTSGPTFYNEQFF,TGTGCTAGTGGTCCCACCGGGACTAGCGGGCCTACTTTCTACAATGAGCAGTTCTTC
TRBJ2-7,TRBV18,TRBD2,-,CASSPASGSYEQYF,TGTGCCAGCTCACCGGCTAGCGGGAGTTACGAGCAGTACTTC
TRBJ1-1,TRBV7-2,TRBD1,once,CASSAPGTGGLGTEAFF,TGTGCCAGCAGCGCCCCCGGGACAGGGGGTTTAGGAACTGAAGCTTTCTTT
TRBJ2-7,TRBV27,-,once,CASSFGGRPYEQYF,TGTGCCAGCAGTTTTGGGGGGAGACCCTACGAGCAGTACTTC
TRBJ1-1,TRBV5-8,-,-,CASSWEVLNTEAFF,TGTGCCAGCAGCTGGGAGGTCCTCAACACTGAAGCTTTCTTT
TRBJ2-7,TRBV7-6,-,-,CASSPRVGGYEQYF,TGTGCCAGCAGCCCTCGGGTCGGGGGCTACGAGCAGTACTTC
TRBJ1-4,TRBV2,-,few,CASSERVSATNEKLFF,TGTGCCAGCAGTGAGAGGGTGTCTGCAACTAATGAAAAACTGTTTTTT
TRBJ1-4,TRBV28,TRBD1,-,CASSLRDRSPKLFF,TGTGCCAGCAGTTTAAGGGACAGGTCGCCAAAACTGTTTTTT
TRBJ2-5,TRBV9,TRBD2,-,CASSATRTSGIETQYF,TGTGCCAGCAGCGCAACCAGGACTAGCGGGATTGAGACCCAGTACTTC
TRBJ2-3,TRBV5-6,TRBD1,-,CASSLGPTGVNTDTQYF,TGTGCCAGCAGCTTGGGGCCGACAGGGGTCAACACAGATACGCAGTATTTT
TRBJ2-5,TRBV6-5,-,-,CASRGGNQETQYF,TGTGCCAGCAGAGGCGGGAACCAAGAGACCCAGTACTTC
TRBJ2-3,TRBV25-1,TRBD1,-,CASSEYSGTGLDTQYF,TGTGCCAGCAGTGAATACTCCGGGACAGGGCTAGATACGCAGTATTTT
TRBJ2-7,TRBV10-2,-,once,CASRQESEQYF,TGCGCCAGCAGACAGGAAAGCGAGCAGTACTTC
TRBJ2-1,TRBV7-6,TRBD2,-,CASSLGGTSASYNEQFF,TGTGCCAGCAGCTTAGGGGGTACTAGCGCCTCCTACAATGAGCAGTTCTTC
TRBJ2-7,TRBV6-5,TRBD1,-,CASRDPTGVGEQYF,TGTGCCAGCAGGGACCCAACAGGGGTGGGAGAGCAGTACTTC
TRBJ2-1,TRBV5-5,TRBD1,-,CASSSLPSGGTYNEQFF,TGTGCCAGCAGCAGCCTCCCCTCAGGGGGCACCTACAATGAGCAGTTCTTC
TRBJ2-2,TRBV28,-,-,CASSSWNTGELFF,TGTGCCAGCAGTTCCTGGAACACCGGGGAGCTGTTTTTT
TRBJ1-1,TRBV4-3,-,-,CASSQERRRGAFF,TGCGCCAGCAGCCAAGAACGGCGGAGGGGTGCTTTCTTT
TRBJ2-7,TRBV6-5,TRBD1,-,CASSRGQDSSYEQYF,TGTGCCAGCAGTCGTGGACAGGATAGCTCCTACGAGCAGTACTTC
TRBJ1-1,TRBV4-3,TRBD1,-,CASSPQLQGATGNTEAFF,TGCGCCAGCAGCCCACAATTACAGGGGGCGACGGGGAACACTGAAGCTTTCTTT
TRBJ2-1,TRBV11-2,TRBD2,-,CASSLAVSGRNEQFF,TGTGCCAGCAGCTTAGCAGTTAGCGGGAGGAATGAGCAGTTCTTC
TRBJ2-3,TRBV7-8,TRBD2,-,CASSLEGLAAVADTQYF,TGTGCCAGCAGCTTAGAGGGACTAGCGGCAGTCGCAGATACGCAGTATTTT
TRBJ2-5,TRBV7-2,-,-,CASSRETQYF,TGTGCCAGCAGTAGAGAGACCCAGTACTTC
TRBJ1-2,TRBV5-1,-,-,CASSPVVGGNYGYTF,TGCGCCAGCAGCCCAGTCGTAGGGGGTAACTATGGCTACACCTTC
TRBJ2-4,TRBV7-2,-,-,CASSFWGGILAKNIQYF,TGTGCCAGCAGCTTTTGGGGAGGAATCCTAGCCAAAAACATTCAGTACTTC
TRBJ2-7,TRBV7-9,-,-,CASSLSYEQYF,TGTGCCAGCAGCCTCTCCTACGAGCAGTACTTC
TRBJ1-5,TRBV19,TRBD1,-,CASSIGWTGNQPQHF,TGTGCCAGTAGTATAGGGTGGACAGGGAACCAGCCCCAGCATTTT
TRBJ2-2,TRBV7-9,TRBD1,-,CASSSWTGENTGELFF,TGTGCCAGCAGCTCCTGGACAGGGGAGAACACCGGGGAGCTGTTTTTT
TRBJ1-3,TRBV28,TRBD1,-,CASRLGTGGNRNTIYF,TGTGCCAGCAGATTAGGGACAGGGGGAAACCGGAACACCATATATTTT
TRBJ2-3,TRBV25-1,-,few,CASSGQVGSQPHTQYF,TGTGCCAGCAGTGGACAGGTCGGATCACAGCCCCATACGCAGTATTTT
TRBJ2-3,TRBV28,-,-,CASRGGSTDTQYF,TGTGCCAGCAGGGGCGGGAGCACAGATACGCAGTATTTT
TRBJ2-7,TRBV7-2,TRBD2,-,CASSLGGGSPYEQYF,TGTGCCAGCAGCTTAGGTGGCGGGAGCCCCTACGAGCAGTACTTC
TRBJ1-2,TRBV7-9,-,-,CASSVDYYGYTF,TGTGCCAGCAGCGTAGACTACTATGGCTACACCTTC
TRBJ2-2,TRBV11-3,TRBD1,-,CASSSPASGGSDTGELFF,TGTGCCAGCAGCTCGCCGGCTTCAGGGGGCTCAGACACCGGGGAGCTGTTTTTT